This T cell receptor beta chain was captured by sequencing in a study of blood T cell repertoires in COVID-19. Study details: The cDNA or gDNA used as material had been derived from T cells, B-cell-depleted T cells, or PBMCs.

The CDR3 loop spans 13 amino acids. Trimming cost V 5 bases and J 8 bases; bases outside gene matches: 5. Germline values: CDR1 MNHEY, CDR2 SVGEGT. Sequencing used immunoSEQ multiplex PCR; TCRdb keeps in-frame clones, though not all of them. The table has over 30,000 clones, roughly 88% seen once. The TCR comes from a man between 65 and 79 years old with acute or convalescent COVID-19. This chain uses TRBV6-2 or TRBV6-3 with TRBJ2-1; 8 nucleotides align to TRBD2. The sequencing sample was made of peripheral blood. This chain's CDR3 is CASSRTSFDEQFF. CDR3 DNA sequence: TGTGCCAGCAGTAGGACTAGCTTCGATGAGCAGTTCTTC.